What follows are 9 T cell receptor beta chains derived from one specimen sequenced in a study of T cells expressing NK-cell markers. Reanalyzing the 5' RACE reads, TCRdb keeps one entry per CDR3 protein, without DNA. Recorded for this sample: approximately 420,000 distinct CDR3 sequences. The sample taken for sequencing was blood T cells: a sorted CD56 or NKG2C T cell subset, CD4+ or CD8+ T cells, or bulk PBMC T cells (not recorded which). The source is a woman between 45 and 65 years old in good health.

CDR3 amino acids: CATSDRSFNYGYTF. The chain is built from TRBV24-1 and TRBJ1-2. This CDR3 comprises 14 residues. CDR1 is KGHDR, CDR2 SFDVKD, per germline.

The J gene is TRBJ1-1, the V gene TRBV6-6; the TCRdb D gene call, TRBD1, has no DNA to confirm it. The length of the CDR3 is 13 residues. CDR1 is MNHNY, CDR2 SVGAGI, per germline (reference sequence). The CDR3 spells CASSPQIIHYAFF.

The CDR3 here is CASSESGRALLNEQFF. The chain carries TRBV14 and TRBJ2-1; without DNA, the TCRdb call of TRBD2 cannot be checked. CDR1 and CDR2 from the germline V gene are SGHDN and FVKESK. This CDR3 contains 16 residues.

This chain links TRBV5-1 with TRBJ1-1; TCRdb picks TRBD1, but there is no DNA to check that call. The CDR3 spans 14 residues. From germline, CDR1 is SGHRS and CDR2 YFSETQ. CDR3 sequence: CASSTGGKVAEAFF.

The rearrangement uses TRBV20-1 and TRBJ2-2; the D call from TCRdb, TRBD1, cannot be confirmed without DNA. Germline loops: CDR1 DFQATT, CDR2 SNEGSKA (reference sequence). The CDR3 is 15 amino acids. This chain's CDR3 is CSASPGYFYTGELFF.

CDR3 protein: CASSQDSGPGNTEAFF. The J gene is TRBJ1-1, the V gene TRBV4-1. The V gene's germline CDR1 is MGHRA and CDR2 YSYEKL. The CDR3 totals 16 residues.

The V gene is TRBV7-3, the J gene TRBJ2-1; TCRdb designates TRBD1, a call that cannot be tested without DNA. This CDR3 spans 15 amino acids. CDR1 SGHTA and CDR2 FQGTGA come from the germline V gene. The CDR3 loop is CASSLAGQGTDEQFF. Variable domain in full (rest from reference TRBV7-3 and TRBJ2-1): GAGVSQTPSNKVTEKGKYVELRCDPISGHTALYWYRQSLGQGPEFLIYFQGTGAADDSGLPNDRFFAVRPEGSVSTLKIQRTERGDSAVYLCASSLAGQGTDEQFFGPGTRLTVL.

The chain employs TRBV20-1 and TRBJ2-7; TCRdb reports TRBD1, a call that lacks DNA to check it against. The CDR3 covers 16 residues. Germline values: CDR1 DFQATT, CDR2 SNEGSKA (reference sequence). This CDR3 reads CSILTPRAGRSYEQYF.

This chain connects TRBV7-8 to TRBJ2-1; the D call from TCRdb, TRBD1, cannot be confirmed without DNA. The length of the CDR3 is 16 residues. Germline V gives CDR1 SGHVS, CDR2 FQNEAQ. The CDR3 loop reads CASSPDRRGRNNEQFF.